The T cell receptor (beta chain) described here comes from a study of cytomegalovirus exposure and HLA in healthy donors. Study findings and constraints: With high specificity and sensitivity, the classifier reportedly diagnosed cytomegalovirus status.

For this clone: The antigen is undetermined.

Germline-derived CDR1 and CDR2 are MGHRA and YSYEKL. The V gene lost 1 base and the J gene lost 2 bases, with 12 bases spanning the gap. The CDR3 is 15 amino acids. The study ran its PCR with 60 Vbeta and 13 Jbeta primers. Only in-frame clones appear in the TCRdb table, and some are missing; sequencing was by immunoSEQ multiplex PCR. The table has about 140,000 clones, 73% seen once. The clonotype originates from a human donor in good health. The V gene is TRBV4-1, the J gene TRBJ2-7, with D perhaps TRBD1 (6 bases). The sequencing sample was made of PBMCs. The CDR3 DNA sequence: TGCGCCAGCAGCCAAGGGCAGGGGATAACCTACGAGCAGTACTTC. Protein: CASSQGQGITYEQYF.